The following is a T cell receptor beta chain sequence with its context. These data originate in a study of blood T cell repertoires in COVID-19. Assay: immunoSEQ multiplex PCR; the TCRdb copy retains only in-frame clones and omits some. Among 400,000 to 500,000 clones listed, around nine tenths were seen once. Trimming removed 5 bases at V and 0 bases at J, with 8 bases between. Germline V gene sequence: CDR1 MNHEY, CDR2 SVGAGI. The CDR3 length is 13 residues. The chain links TRBV6-5 to TRBJ2-7, with D tentatively TRBD2 (5 bases). This TCR came from a woman between 40 and 50 years old who had recovered from COVID-19. Material: PBMCs or T cells enriched from blood (not recorded which). The CDR3 loop reads CASSIAFSYEQYF. The CDR3 coding sequence is TGTGCCAGCAGTATAGCGTTCTCCTACGAGCAGTACTTC.